This T cell receptor beta chain came from a study of vaccination and CD4 T cells after COVID-19. Study context: Investigators took post-vaccine samples a median approximately 72 days after dose two, within a range of 14 to 241. Study-level points and caveats: A relatively small number of convalescent patients were studied, and no early post-infection timepoints were included. Convalescent patients displayed spike mono-reactivity in 304 of 307 vaccine-specific clones.

This CDR3 has 18 amino acids. Germline CDR1 LNHNV, CDR2 YYDKDF (reference sequence). Unmatched junction bases numbered 8, after V lost 3 bases and J lost 3 bases. The Oncomine TCR Beta short-read assay was applied to DNA of cultured CD4+ T cells. TCRdb independently ran MiXCR on the PCR reads; one entry per CDR3 protein. This sample carries 15,000 to 20,000 distinct CDR3 sequences, approximately 60% of them seen once, and the ten largest clones take approximately 11%. In regard to this clonotype: Antigen specificity is unknown.

The treatment: approximately nine-day PBMC culture with coronavirus spike peptide pools or control peptides (ViraFEST assay). Cultures used more than 1.5 million PBMCs per well, roughly 9.6 IU/ml IL-2 and around 10 ug/ml peptides. This rearrangement joins TRBV15 to TRBJ2-3, with 14 bases matching TRBD2. The source is a human donor who had recovered from COVID-19. Material for sequencing was CD4+ T cells from blood, cultured in vitro. The CDR3: CATSRAPGLAGATDTQYF. CDR3 coding DNA: TGTGCCACCAGCAGGGCACCGGGACTAGCGGGAGCGACAGATACGCAGTATTTT.